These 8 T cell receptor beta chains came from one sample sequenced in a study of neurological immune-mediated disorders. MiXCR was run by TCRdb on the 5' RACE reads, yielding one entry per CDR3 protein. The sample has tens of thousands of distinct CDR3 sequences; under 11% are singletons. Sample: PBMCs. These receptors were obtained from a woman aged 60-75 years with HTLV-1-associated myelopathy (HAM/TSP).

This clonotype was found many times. CDR3 coding DNA: TGCAGCCTCGAGAAATTGGACGGCTCCTACGAGCAGTACTTC. Its translation: CSLEKLDGSYEQYF. The V call is TRBV20-1, the J call TRBJ2-7; no clear D gene. This CDR3 is built from 14 residues. Germline lookup yields CDR1 DFQATT and CDR2 SNEGSKA (reference sequence).

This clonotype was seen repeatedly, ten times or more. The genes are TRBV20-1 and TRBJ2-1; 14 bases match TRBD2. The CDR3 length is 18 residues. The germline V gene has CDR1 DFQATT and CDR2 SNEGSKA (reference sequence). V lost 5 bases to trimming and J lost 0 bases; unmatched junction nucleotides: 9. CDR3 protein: CSAWTSGGTVFSYNEQFF. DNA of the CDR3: TGCAGTGCTTGGACTAGCGGGGGGACCGTCTTCTCCTACAATGAGCAGTTCTTC.

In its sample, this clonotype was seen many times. The CDR3 nucleotides read TGCAGTGCTAGAGACAGGGAGTACGAGCAGTACTTC. Translated, it gives CSARDREYEQYF. This sequence joins TRBV20-1 and TRBJ2-7, with D perhaps TRBD1 or TRBD2 (5 bases each). In germline, CDR1 is DFQATT, CDR2 SNEGSKA (reference sequence). The CDR3 totals 12 residues. Trimming removed 0 bases from V and 4 bases from J, with 7 bases in between.

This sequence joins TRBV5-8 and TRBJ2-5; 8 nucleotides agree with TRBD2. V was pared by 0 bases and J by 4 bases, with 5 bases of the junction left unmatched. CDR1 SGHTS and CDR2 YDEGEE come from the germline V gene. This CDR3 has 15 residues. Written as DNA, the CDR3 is TGTGCCAGCAGCTTGGCGGGGGGGAGCGGAGAGACCCAGTACTTC. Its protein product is CASSLAGGSGETQYF.

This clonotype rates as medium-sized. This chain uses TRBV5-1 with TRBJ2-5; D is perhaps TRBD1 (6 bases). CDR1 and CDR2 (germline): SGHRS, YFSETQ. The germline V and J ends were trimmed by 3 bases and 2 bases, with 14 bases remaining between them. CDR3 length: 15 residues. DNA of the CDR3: TGCGCCAGCAGCTCCAGGACAGTGGAACAAGAGACCCAGTACTTC. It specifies CASSSRTVEQETQYF.

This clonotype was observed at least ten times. In nucleotides, the CDR3 is TGCAGCGTTCTGCAAGGACAGGCGGGCTATGGCTACACCTTC. It codes for CSVLQGQAGYGYTF. The chain uses TRBV29-1 and TRBJ1-2; TRBD1 agrees at 7 bases. The CDR3 runs to 14 residues. The germline V gene encodes CDR1 SQVTM and CDR2 ANQGSEA. J was trimmed by 4 bases and V by 5 bases; bases with no gene match: 10. Full variable domain (missing parts from reference TRBV29-1 and TRBJ1-2): SAVISQKPSRDICQRGTSLTIQCQVDSQVTMMFWYRQQPGQSLTLIATANQGSEATYESGFVIDKFPISRPNLTFSTLTVSNMSPEDSSIYLCSVLQGQAGYGYTFGSGTRLTVV.

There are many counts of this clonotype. In nucleotides, the CDR3 is TGCGCCAGCAGCCAAGGTTTTGGGACGGCGGTCGGGTCACCCCTCCACTTT. Protein: CASSQGFGTAVGSPLHF. The J gene is TRBJ1-6, the V gene TRBV4-1, with D possibly TRBD1 on 5 matching bases. V was shortened by 1 base and J by 10 bases, with 20 bases between the two germline ends. This CDR3 comprises 17 residues. Germline-derived CDR1 and CDR2 are MGHRA and YSYEKL.

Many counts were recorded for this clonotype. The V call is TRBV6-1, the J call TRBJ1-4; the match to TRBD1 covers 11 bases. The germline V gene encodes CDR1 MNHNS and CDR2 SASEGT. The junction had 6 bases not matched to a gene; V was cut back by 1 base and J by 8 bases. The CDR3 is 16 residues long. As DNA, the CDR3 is TGTGCCAGCAGTGAAGAAGTTGGGACAGGGGGAGAAAAACTGTTTTTT. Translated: CASSEEVGTGGEKLFF.